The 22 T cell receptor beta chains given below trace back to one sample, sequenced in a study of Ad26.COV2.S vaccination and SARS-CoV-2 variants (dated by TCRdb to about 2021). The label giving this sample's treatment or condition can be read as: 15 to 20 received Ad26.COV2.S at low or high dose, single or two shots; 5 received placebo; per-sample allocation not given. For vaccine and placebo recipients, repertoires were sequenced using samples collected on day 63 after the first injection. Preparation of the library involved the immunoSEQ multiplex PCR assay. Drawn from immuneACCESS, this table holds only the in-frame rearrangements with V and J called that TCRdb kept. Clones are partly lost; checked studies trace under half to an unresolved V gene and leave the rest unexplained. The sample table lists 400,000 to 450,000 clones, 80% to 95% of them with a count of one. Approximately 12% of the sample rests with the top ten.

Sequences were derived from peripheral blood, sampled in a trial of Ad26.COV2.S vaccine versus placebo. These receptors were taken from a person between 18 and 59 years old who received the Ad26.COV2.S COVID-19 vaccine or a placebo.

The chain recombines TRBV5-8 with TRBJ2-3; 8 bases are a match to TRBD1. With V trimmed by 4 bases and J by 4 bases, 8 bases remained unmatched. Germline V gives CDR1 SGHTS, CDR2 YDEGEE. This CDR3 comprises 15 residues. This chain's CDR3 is CASSLGQGGSDTQYF. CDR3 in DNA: TGTGCCAGCAGCCTAGGACAGGGAGGTTCAGATACGCAGTATTTT.

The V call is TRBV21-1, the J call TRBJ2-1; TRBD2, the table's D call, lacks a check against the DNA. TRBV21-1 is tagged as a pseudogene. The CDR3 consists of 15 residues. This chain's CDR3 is CASSPFTGGHNEQFF. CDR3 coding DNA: TGTGCCAGCAGCCCTTTCACCGGGGGGCACAATGAGCAGTTCTTC.

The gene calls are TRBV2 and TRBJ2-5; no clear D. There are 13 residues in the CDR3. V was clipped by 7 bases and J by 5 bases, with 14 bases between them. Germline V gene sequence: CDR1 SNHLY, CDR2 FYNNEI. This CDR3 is CASKRSWLETQYF. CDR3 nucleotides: TGTGCCAGCAAAAGATCCTGGTTGGAGACCCAGTACTTC. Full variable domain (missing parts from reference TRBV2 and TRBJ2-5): EPEVTQTPSHQVTQMGQEVILRCVPISNHLYFYWYRQILGQKVEFLVSFYNNEISEKSEIFDDQFSVERPDGSNFTLKIRSTKLEDSAMYFCASKRSWLETQYFGPGTRLLVL.

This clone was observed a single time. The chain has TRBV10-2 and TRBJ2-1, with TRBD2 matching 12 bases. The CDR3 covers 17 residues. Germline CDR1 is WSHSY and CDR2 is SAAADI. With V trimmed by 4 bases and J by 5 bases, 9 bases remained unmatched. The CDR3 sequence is CASSAPGLAGLNNEQFF. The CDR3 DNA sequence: TGCGCCAGCAGTGCCCCCGGACTAGCGGGACTCAACAATGAGCAGTTCTTC.

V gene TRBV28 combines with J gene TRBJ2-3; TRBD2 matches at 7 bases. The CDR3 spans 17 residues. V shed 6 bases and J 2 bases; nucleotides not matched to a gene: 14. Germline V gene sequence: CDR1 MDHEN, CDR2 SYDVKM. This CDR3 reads CASRYTQGGPITDTQYF. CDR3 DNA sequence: TGTGCCAGCAGATATACCCAGGGAGGGCCTATCACAGATACGCAGTATTTT.

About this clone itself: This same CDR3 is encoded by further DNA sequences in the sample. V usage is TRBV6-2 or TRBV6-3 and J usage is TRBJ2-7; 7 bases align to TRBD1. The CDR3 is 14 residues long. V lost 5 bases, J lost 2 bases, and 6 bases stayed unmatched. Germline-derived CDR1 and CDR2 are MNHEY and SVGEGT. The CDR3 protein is CASSTGTATYEQYF. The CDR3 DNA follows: TGTGCCAGCAGTACCGGGACAGCCACCTACGAGCAGTACTTC.

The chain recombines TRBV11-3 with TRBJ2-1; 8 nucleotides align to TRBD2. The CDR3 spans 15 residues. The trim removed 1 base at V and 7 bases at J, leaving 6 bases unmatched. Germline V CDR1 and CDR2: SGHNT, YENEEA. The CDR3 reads CASSLGTSPLNEQFF. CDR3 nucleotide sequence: TGTGCCAGCAGCTTAGGGACTAGCCCATTGAATGAGCAGTTCTTC.

The CDR3 loop reads CASSLGLSRYEQYF. In nucleotides, the CDR3 is TGTGCCAGCAGTCTCGGTCTATCTCGATACGAGCAGTACTTC. The chain joins TRBV6-2 or TRBV6-3 to TRBJ2-7; D not resolved. The germline gives CDR1 MNHEY, CDR2 SVGEGT. The V end lost 5 bases, the J end lost 4 bases, and 15 bases lay between the germline ends. The CDR3 is 14 amino acids.

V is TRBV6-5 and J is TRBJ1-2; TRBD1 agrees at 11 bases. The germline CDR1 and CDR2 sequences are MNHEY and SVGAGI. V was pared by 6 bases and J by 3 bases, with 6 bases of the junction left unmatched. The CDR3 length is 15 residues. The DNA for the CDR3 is TGTGCCAGCAGGCGGGGACAGGGGGTATACTATGGCTACACCTTC. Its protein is CASRRGQGVYYGYTF.

CDR3 DNA: TGTGCCACCAGTGACTCTTGGACAGGGGCGGGCGGGGAGCTGTTTTTT. It specifies CATSDSWTGAGGELFF. The chain has TRBV24-1 and TRBJ2-2; 9 bases are shared with TRBD1. The V and J ends lost 4 bases and 7 bases, in that order; junction bases with no gene match: 9. Germline loops: CDR1 KGHDR, CDR2 SFDVKD. This CDR3 has 16 residues.

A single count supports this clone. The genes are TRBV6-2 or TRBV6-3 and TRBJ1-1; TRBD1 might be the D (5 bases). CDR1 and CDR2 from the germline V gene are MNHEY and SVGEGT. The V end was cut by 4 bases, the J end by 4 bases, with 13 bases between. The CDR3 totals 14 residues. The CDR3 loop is CASSWSSTGTEAFF. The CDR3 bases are TGTGCCAGCAGTTGGTCGAGTACAGGCACTGAAGCTTTCTTT.

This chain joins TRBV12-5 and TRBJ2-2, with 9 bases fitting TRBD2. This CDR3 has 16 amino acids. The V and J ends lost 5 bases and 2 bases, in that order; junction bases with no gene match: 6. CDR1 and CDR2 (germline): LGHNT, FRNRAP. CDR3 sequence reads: CASGLSGRRNTGELFF. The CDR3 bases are TGTGCTAGTGGTCTTAGCGGGAGACGAAACACCGGGGAGCTGTTTTTT.

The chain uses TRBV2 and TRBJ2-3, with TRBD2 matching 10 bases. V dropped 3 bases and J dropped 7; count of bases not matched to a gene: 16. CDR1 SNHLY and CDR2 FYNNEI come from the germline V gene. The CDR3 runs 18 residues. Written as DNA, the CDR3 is TGTGCCAGCAGTGATCCGAGCTCGCCTAGCGGGAGACGGCATACGCAGTATTTT. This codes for CASSDPSSPSGRRHTQYF. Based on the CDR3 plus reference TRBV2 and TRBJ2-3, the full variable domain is EPEVTQTPSHQVTQMGQEVILRCVPISNHLYFYWYRQILGQKVEFLVSFYNNEISEKSEIFDDQFSVERPDGSNFTLKIRSTKLEDSAMYFCASSDPSSPSGRRHTQYFGPGTRLTVL.

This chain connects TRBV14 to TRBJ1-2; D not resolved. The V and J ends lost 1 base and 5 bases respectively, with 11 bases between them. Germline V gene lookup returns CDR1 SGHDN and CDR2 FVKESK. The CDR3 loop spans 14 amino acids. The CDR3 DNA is TGTGCCAGCAGCCAAGGGTTGGCTTTATATGGCTACACCTTC. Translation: CASSQGLALYGYTF.

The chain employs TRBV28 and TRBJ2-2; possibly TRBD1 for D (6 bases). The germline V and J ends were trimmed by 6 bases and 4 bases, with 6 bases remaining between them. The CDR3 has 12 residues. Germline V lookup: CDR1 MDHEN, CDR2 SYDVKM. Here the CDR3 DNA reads TGTGCCAGCAGGACAGGCACCGGGGAGCTGTTTTTT. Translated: CASRTGTGELFF.

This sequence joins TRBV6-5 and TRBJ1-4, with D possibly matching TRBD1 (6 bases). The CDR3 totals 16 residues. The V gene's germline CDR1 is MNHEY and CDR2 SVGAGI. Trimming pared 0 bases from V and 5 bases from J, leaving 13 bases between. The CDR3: CASSYSPGQLNEKLFF. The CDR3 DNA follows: TGTGCCAGCAGTTACTCGCCCGGACAGCTAAATGAAAAACTGTTTTTT.

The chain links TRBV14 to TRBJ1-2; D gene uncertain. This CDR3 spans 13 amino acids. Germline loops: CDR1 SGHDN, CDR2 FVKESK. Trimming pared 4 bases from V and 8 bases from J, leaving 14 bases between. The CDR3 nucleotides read TGTGCCAGCAGCCTACAGCTATCTCGGGGCTACACCTTC. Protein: CASSLQLSRGYTF.

The CDR3, as DNA: TGTGCCAGCAGCTTAGGGGCAGGGGGGGCCTACGAGCAGTACTTC. Encoded protein: CASSLGAGGAYEQYF. The V call is TRBV7-8, the J call TRBJ2-7; D possibly uses TRBD1 or TRBD2 (7 bases each). Trimming stripped 1 base from V and 2 bases from J, with 12 bases between. CDR3 length equals 15 residues. Germline V CDR1 and CDR2: SGHVS, FQNEAQ.

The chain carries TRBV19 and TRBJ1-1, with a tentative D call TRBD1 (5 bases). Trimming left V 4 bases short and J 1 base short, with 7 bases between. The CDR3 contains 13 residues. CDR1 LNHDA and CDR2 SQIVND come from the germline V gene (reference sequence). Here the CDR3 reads CASSRRGNTEAFF. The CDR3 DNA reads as TGTGCCAGTAGTAGGAGGGGGAACACTGAAGCTTTCTTT.

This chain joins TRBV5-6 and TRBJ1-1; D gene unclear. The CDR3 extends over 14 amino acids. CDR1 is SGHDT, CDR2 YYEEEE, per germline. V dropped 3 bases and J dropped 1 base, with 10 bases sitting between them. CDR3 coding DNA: TGTGCCAGCAGCTGGAGGTTTACGAACACTGAAGCTTTCTTT. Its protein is CASSWRFTNTEAFF.

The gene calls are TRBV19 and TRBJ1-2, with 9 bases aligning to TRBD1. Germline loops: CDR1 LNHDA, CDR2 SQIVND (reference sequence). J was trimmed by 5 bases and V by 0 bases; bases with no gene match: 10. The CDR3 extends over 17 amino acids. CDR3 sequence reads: CASSIDAGTGRPYGYTF. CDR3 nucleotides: TGTGCCAGTAGTATAGATGCCGGGACAGGGCGTCCTTATGGCTACACCTTC.

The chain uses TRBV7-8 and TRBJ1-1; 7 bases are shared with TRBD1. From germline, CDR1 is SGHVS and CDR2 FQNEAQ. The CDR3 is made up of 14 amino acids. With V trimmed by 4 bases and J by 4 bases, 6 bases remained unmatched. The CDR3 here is CASSSTGRATEAFF. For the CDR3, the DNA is TGTGCCAGCAGCTCGACAGGGAGAGCCACTGAAGCTTTCTTT.